The T cell receptor beta chain described here comes from a study of cytomegalovirus exposure and HLA in healthy donors. Findings of the study overall: A later analysis found that most CMV-associated TCR beta chains appeared HLA-restricted. Analysis performed later showed TCR beta chains linked to HLA being more clonally expanded than equally common others.

This CDR3 has 15 amino acids. V lost 4 bases, J lost 5 bases, and 15 bases lay in between. Germline V CDR1 and CDR2: SGHDN, FVKESK. Both 60 Vbeta primers and 13 Jbeta primers went into the PCR. Clones were sequenced by immunoSEQ multiplex PCR, and TCRdb holds only the in-frame ones, with some missing. The table lists roughly 120,000 clones, 55% to 70% of them singletons. On this clone: The target antigen is unknown.

The sequenced material came from PBMCs. The receptor's source is a woman aged 25-40 years in good health and CMV-seronegative. V is TRBV14 and J is TRBJ1-5, with a tentative D call TRBD1 (5 bases). The CDR3: CASSPKEGVDQPQHF. Written as DNA, the CDR3 is TGTGCCAGCAGCCCCAAGGAAGGGGTGGATCAGCCCCAGCATTTT.